This T cell receptor (beta chain) derives from a study of shared T cell receptors in the human thymus. The germline gives CDR1 WNHNN, CDR2 SYGVQD (reference sequence). The V gene end was trimmed by 5 bases and the J gene end by 0 bases; junction bases not matched to a gene: 2. This CDR3 is 14 amino acids long. Libraries were prepared by immunoSEQ multiplex PCR; TCRdb keeps only in-frame clonotypes and omits some of them. The sample yields roughly 560,000 clones, approximately 80% seen once. This sample was also put to use in a study of human thymus T cells. That work states: The donor group consisted of healthy Finnish infants who were having corrective surgery for congenital heart defects. Apparent skewing of V and J gene usage characterized both thymic and blood repertoires.

This clonotype was obtained from a boy in the first two years of life with a congenital heart defect. The chain joins TRBV10-1 to TRBJ2-7, with 9 bases matching TRBD2. The specimen sequenced was thymocytes. CDR3 protein: CASSLAGSSYEQYF. CDR3 DNA sequence: TGCGCCAGCAGTCTAGCGGGGAGCTCCTACGAGCAGTACTTC.